This T cell receptor (beta chain) is from a study of CD8+CD57+ T cells in acquired aplastic anemia. About this clonotype: Antigen specificity is unknown.

Investigators profiled TCR beta VDJ and CDR3 from genomic DNA template. TCRdb processed the reads anew with MiXCR; each CDR3 protein has one entry. The sample lists some 140,000 distinct CDR3 sequences; less than 60% were seen once. Patients included in sequencing had previously demonstrated CD8+CD57+ cell expansion by flow cytometry. The length of the CDR3 is 15 residues. With 5 bases removed from V and 8 bases from J, the gap between germline ends came to 21 bases. Germline CDR1 is SGHVS and CDR2 is FNYEAQ. Findings and limits, study-wide: In CD8+ cells, Simpson's diversity showed no significant difference between patients and controls.

Specimen: sorted CD4+, CD8+, or CD8+CD57+ T cells (not recorded which) from PBMCs. The origin of this receptor is a human donor with aplastic anemia. V is TRBV7-6 and J is TRBJ1-2, with D perhaps TRBD1 (5 bases). The CDR3 region has the DNA TGTGCCAGCAGCCCGATGAGGGACCCCGATAAGGGCTACACCTTC. Protein product: CASSPMRDPDKGYTF.